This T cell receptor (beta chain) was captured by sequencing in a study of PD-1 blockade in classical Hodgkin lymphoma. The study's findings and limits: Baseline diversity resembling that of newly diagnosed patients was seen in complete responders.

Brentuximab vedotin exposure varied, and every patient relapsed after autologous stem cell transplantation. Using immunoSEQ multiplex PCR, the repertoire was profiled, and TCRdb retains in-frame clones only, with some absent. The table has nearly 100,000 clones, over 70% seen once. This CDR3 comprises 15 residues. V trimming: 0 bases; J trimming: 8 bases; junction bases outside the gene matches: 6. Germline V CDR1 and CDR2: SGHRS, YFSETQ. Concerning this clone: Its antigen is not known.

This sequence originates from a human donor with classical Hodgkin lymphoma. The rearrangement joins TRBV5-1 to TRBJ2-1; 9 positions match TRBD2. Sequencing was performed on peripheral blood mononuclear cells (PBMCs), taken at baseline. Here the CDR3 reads CASSLVVAGADEQFF. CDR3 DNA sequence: TGCGCCAGCAGCTTGGTGGTAGCGGGAGCAGATGAGCAGTTCTTC.